This T cell receptor beta chain emerged from a study of T cell repertoires in cytomegalovirus infection. Study-wide results and caveats: Summed frequency of shared TCR beta families picked out CMV carriers who also had the relevant HLA.

TCRdb re-analysed the reads in MiXCR, keeping a single row per CDR3 protein. The sample has fewer than 1,000,000 distinct CDR3 sequences, around 32% seen once. The CDR3 covers 17 residues. Trimming took 5 bases from V and 2 from J; bases not matched to a gene: 15. Germline V gene sequence: CDR1 SEHNR, CDR2 FQNEAQ (reference sequence). Of note for this clonotype: Its matching antigen is unknown.

The input for sequencing was cultured CD8+ T cells from PBMCs, taken from culture after CMV antigen stimulation. J is TRBJ2-7 and V is TRBV7-9; TRBD1 matches 7 bases. This receptor was identified in a human donor in good health (CMV status not recorded). Some clones in this sample may be carry-over from other donors' samples. Here the CDR3 DNA reads TGTGCCAGCAGCCAGGGGGTGACAGAAACTTTAACCTACGAGCAGTACTTC. Amino acid sequence: CASSQGVTETLTYEQYF.